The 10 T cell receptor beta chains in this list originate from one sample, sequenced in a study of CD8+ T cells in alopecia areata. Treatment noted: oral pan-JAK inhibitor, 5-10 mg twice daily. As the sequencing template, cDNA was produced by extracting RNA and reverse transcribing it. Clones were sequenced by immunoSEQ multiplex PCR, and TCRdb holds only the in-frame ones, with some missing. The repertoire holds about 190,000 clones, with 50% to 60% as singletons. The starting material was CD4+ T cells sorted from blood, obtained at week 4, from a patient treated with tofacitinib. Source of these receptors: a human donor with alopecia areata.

The CDR3 sequence is CASSLVTKLFF. DNA for the CDR3: TGTGCCAGCAGTTTAGTCACAAAACTGTTTTTT. This sequence joins TRBV28 and TRBJ1-4; no clear D. CDR3 length: 11 residues. V was shortened by 2 bases and J by 10 bases, with 5 bases between the two germline ends. Per germline, CDR1 MDHEN and CDR2 SYDVKM.

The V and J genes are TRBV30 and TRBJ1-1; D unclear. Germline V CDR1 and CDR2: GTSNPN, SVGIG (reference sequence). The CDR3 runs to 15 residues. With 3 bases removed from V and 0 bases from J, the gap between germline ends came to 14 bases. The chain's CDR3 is CAWRGPRVLNTEAFF. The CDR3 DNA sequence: TGTGCCTGGAGAGGACCGCGCGTGTTGAACACTGAAGCTTTCTTT.

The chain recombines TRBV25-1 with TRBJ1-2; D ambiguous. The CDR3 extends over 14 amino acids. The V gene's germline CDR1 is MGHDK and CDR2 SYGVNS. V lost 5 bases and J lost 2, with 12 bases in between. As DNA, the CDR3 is TGTGCCAGCAGTCACAACAGAAAAAACTATGGCTACACCTTC. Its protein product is CASSHNRKNYGYTF.

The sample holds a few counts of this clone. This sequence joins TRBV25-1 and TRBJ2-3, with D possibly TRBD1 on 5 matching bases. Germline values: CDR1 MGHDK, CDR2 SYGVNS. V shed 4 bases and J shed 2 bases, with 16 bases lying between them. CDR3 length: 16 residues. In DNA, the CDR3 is TGTGCCAGCAGTGGTACTTGGGGCTTCAACACAGATACGCAGTATTTT. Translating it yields CASSGTWGFNTDTQYF. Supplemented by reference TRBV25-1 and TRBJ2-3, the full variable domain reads EADIYQTPRYLVIGTGKKITLECSQTMGHDKMYWYQQDPGMELHLIHYSYGVNSTEKGDLSSESTVSRIRTEHFPLTLESARPSHTSQYLCASSGTWGFNTDTQYFGPGTRLTVL.

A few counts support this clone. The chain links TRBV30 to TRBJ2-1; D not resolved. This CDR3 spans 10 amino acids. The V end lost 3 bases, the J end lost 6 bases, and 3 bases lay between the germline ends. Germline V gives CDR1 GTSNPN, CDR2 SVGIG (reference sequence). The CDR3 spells CAWRGNEQFF. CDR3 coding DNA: TGTGCCTGGAGAGGCAATGAGCAGTTCTTC.

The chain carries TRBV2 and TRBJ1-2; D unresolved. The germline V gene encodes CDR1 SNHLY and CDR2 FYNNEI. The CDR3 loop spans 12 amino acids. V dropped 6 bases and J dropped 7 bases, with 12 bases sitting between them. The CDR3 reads CASRRDLSGYTF. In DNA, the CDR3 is TGTGCCAGCAGAAGAGACTTGTCTGGCTACACCTTC.

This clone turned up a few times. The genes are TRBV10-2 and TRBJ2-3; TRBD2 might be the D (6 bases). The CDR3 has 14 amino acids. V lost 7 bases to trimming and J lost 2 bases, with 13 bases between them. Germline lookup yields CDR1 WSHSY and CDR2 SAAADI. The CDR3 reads CASIISGATDTQYF. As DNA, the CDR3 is TGCGCCAGCATCATTAGCGGAGCCACAGATACGCAGTATTTT.

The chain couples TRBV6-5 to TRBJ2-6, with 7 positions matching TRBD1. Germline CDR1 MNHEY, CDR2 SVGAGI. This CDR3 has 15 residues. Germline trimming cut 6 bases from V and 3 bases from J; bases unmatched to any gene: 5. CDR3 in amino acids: CASSHRGLGANVLTF. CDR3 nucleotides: TGTGCCAGCAGCCACAGGGGTCTTGGGGCCAACGTCCTGACTTTC.

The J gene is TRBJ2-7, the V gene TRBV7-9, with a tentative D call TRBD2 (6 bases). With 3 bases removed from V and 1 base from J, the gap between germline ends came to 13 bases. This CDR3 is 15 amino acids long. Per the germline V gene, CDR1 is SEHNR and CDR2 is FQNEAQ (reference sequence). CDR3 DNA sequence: TGTGCCAGCAGCTTTGGTGGAGGGGAATCCTACGAGCAGTACTTC. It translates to CASSFGGGESYEQYF.

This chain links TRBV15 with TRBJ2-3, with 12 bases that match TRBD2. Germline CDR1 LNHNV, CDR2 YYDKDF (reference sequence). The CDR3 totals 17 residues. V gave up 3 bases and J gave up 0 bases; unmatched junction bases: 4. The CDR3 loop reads CATSRGGTSGSTDTQYF. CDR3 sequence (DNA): TGTGCCACCAGCAGGGGAGGGACTAGCGGGAGCACAGATACGCAGTATTTT.